This TCR beta chain was recorded in a study of blood T cell repertoires in COVID-19. Across the study: Sites across the United States, Italy and Spain contributed samples from acute and convalescent COVID-19. T cells, B-cell-depleted T cells, or PBMCs supplied cDNA or gDNA.

Libraries were prepared by immunoSEQ multiplex PCR; TCRdb keeps only in-frame clonotypes and omits some of them. This table has over 200,000 clones, 75% to 90% appearing once. V was clipped by 10 bases and J by 2 bases; unmatched bases: 2. Looked up from germline, CDR1 is LNHDA and CDR2 is SQIVND (reference sequence). The CDR3 length is 11 residues. Input material: peripheral blood. The TCR originated in a human donor in a cohort sampled during active COVID-19. The chain joins TRBV19 to TRBJ2-7; 7 bases align to TRBD1. The CDR3 is CATGQAYEQYF. The CDR3 DNA follows: TGTGCCACCGGACAGGCCTACGAGCAGTACTTC.